Following are 21 T cell receptor beta chains from one sample sequenced in a study of blood T cell repertoires in COVID-19. Some clones are missing from TCRdb's copy, which holds only in-frame ones; the method was immunoSEQ multiplex PCR. Altogether about 270,000 clones are present, roughly 83% being singletons, with the ten largest covering roughly 1.6%. Source material: peripheral blood. The origin of the receptors is a human donor with COVID-19, enrolled during active disease. The donor label of this sample is uncertain.

V gene TRBV21-1 combines with J gene TRBJ2-5; TRBD2 reflects the table's D call only, with no check against the DNA. TRBV21-1 is annotated as a pseudogene. The CDR3 consists of 12 residues. CDR3 nucleotide sequence: TGTGCCAGGGGAGCGGGTTCAGAGACCCAGTACTTC. Translating gives CARGAGSETQYF.

The J gene is TRBJ2-2, the V gene TRBV23-1, with TRBD1 matching 7 bases. TRBV23-1 falls under the ORF class, with uncertain function. CDR3 length: 14 amino acids. Losses at the gene ends were 4 bases for V and 8 bases for J; bases not matched to a gene: 7. Here the CDR3 reads CASSPGTVRGELFF. CDR3 coding DNA: TGCGCCAGCAGTCCGGGGACAGTCAGGGGGGAGCTGTTTTTT.

The chain carries TRBV7-9 and TRBJ2-3, with TRBD1 matching over 7 bases. This CDR3 is 14 amino acids long. Germline values: CDR1 SEHNR, CDR2 FQNEAQ (reference sequence). The V and J ends lost 3 bases and 5 bases, in that order; junction bases with no gene match: 5. This CDR3 is CASSLRQGVDTQYF. The CDR3 DNA follows: TGTGCCAGCAGCTTGAGACAGGGTGTAGATACGCAGTATTTT.

The chain combines TRBV7-2 with TRBJ1-2, with D maybe TRBD1 (6 bases). Germline CDR1 SGHTA, CDR2 FQGNSA. V dropped 6 bases and J dropped 6 bases, with 14 bases sitting between them. The CDR3 has 13 residues. Written as DNA, the CDR3 is TGTGCCAGCAGGTTAACAGGGACCGATGGCTACACCTTC. Amino acid sequence: CASRLTGTDGYTF.

The rearrangement links TRBV10-3 to TRBJ1-6, with D tentatively TRBD1 (6 bases). Trimming left V 2 bases short and J 0 bases short, with 11 bases between. The CDR3 runs 17 residues. Germline-derived CDR1 and CDR2 are ENHRY and SYGVKD. For the CDR3, the DNA is TGTGCCATCAGTGAGACAGGGCAGAGCTCCTATAATTCACCCCTCCACTTT. It specifies CAISETGQSSYNSPLHF.

Only one count was recorded for this clone. The chain employs TRBV5-1 and TRBJ2-7; D is possibly TRBD1 (6 bases). The CDR3 is made up of 15 amino acids. From germline, CDR1 is SGHRS and CDR2 YFSETQ. Trimming removed 0 bases at V and 1 base at J, with 11 bases between. The CDR3 sequence is CASSLGTDGSYEQYF. CDR3 DNA: TGCGCCAGCAGCTTGGGGACAGATGGTTCCTACGAGCAGTACTTC.

Comments on this clone: Additional DNA sequences in this sample encode the identical CDR3. V is TRBV24-1 and J is TRBJ2-3; possibly TRBD2 for D (5 bases). From germline, CDR1 is KGHDR and CDR2 SFDVKD. The V end was cut by 4 bases, the J end by 5 bases, with 9 bases between. This CDR3 is 13 amino acids long. CDR3 in amino acids: CATSDGGRDTQYF. The CDR3 nucleotides read TGTGCCACCAGTGACGGTGGGAGAGATACGCAGTATTTT.

This clone was counted a single time. The chain uses TRBV11-2 and TRBJ1-6; D may be TRBD1 (6 bases). Trimming removed 5 bases at V and 9 bases at J, with 11 bases between. This CDR3 region has 13 residues. In germline, CDR1 is SGHAT, CDR2 FQNNGV. The CDR3 sequence is CASSASRGSPLHF. Here the CDR3 DNA reads TGTGCCAGCAGCGCCTCCAGGGGTTCACCCCTCCACTTT.

A note on this clone: The junction and the germline gene differ at one end; a read error may be behind it. J is TRBJ2-2 and V is TRBV7-7; the match to TRBD2 covers 15 bases. This CDR3 comprises 18 residues. Germline CDR1 reads SSHAT; CDR2 reads FNYEAQ (reference sequence). The CDR3 DNA reads as TGTGCTAGCAGCCCGAGGACTAGCGGGAGGGCGAACACCGGGGAGCTGTTTTTT. It yields the protein CASSPRTSGRANTGELFF. The variable domain in full, with the rest retrieved from reference TRBV7-7 and TRBJ2-2, is GAGVSQSPRYKVTKRGQDVTLRCDPISSHATLYWYQQALGQGPEFLTYFNYEAQPDKSGLPSDRFSAERPEGSISTLTIQRTEQRDSAMYRCASSPRTSGRANTGELFFGEGSRLTVL.

The rearrangement uses TRBV27 and TRBJ2-7, with a weak D call TRBD2 (6 bases). The V and J ends lost 3 bases and 7 bases respectively, with 13 bases between them. From germline, CDR1 is MNHEY and CDR2 SMNVEV (reference sequence). The CDR3 is made up of 13 amino acids. CDR3 DNA: TGTGCCAGCAGTTTCGGGAGACTTCAGGAGCAGTACTTC. Translation gives CASSFGRLQEQYF.

V usage is TRBV30 and J usage is TRBJ1-6, with 8 bases identical to TRBD1. Germline loops: CDR1 GTSNPN, CDR2 SVGIG (reference sequence). V dropped 0 bases and J dropped 6; count of bases not matched to a gene: 7. The CDR3 spans 16 residues. CDR3 bases: TGTGCCTGGAGTGTACTAAGGACAGGGCCTAATTCACCCCTCCACTTT. This encodes CAWSVLRTGPNSPLHF.

The DNA for the CDR3 is TGCGCCAGCAGCTTATCAACAGGGGGAAATTCACCCCTCCACTTT. Translation gives CASSLSTGGNSPLHF. This chain connects TRBV5-1 to TRBJ1-6; 8 positions match TRBD1. Germline trimming cut 2 bases from V and 7 bases from J; bases unmatched to any gene: 5. Looked up from germline, CDR1 is SGHRS and CDR2 is YFSETQ. The CDR3 totals 15 residues.

The chain recombines TRBV19 with TRBJ2-2; D is possibly TRBD1 (5 bases). CDR1 and CDR2 from the germline V gene are LNHDA and SQIVND (reference sequence). With 2 bases removed from V and 5 bases from J, the gap between germline ends came to 12 bases. This CDR3 comprises 15 residues. The CDR3 DNA sequence: TGTGCCAGTAGTATAAGGTCAGGGCGAACCGGGGAGCTGTTTTTT. Protein product: CASSIRSGRTGELFF.

CDR3 DNA sequence: TGTGCCAGTAGTCAGGGCCGTTCTTTGTCTGGGGCCAACGTCCTGACTTTC. It encodes CASSQGRSLSGANVLTF. This chain joins TRBV19 and TRBJ2-6; D perhaps matches TRBD1 (5 bases). This CDR3 contains 17 residues. V was trimmed by 5 bases and J by 1 base, leaving 15 bases between them. Germline V lookup: CDR1 LNHDA, CDR2 SQIVND (reference sequence).

This chain uses TRBV20-1 with TRBJ2-7, with D hard to call. This CDR3 is built from 10 residues. The germline V gene has CDR1 DFQATT and CDR2 SNEGSKA (reference sequence). The germline V and J ends were trimmed by 5 bases and 6 bases, with 8 bases remaining between them. The chain's CDR3 is CSAALGEQYF. DNA of the CDR3: TGCAGTGCTGCCCTAGGCGAGCAGTACTTC.

The rearrangement joins TRBV5-8 to TRBJ2-2; unclear D gene. The CDR3 length is 14 residues. Trimming removed 5 bases at V and 5 bases at J, with 13 bases between. CDR1 is SGHTS and CDR2 is YDEGEE in the germline V gene. CDR3 region: CASSAHTRTGELFF. The CDR3 DNA is TGTGCCAGCAGTGCGCACACCAGGACCGGGGAGCTGTTTTTT.

The chain joins TRBV28 to TRBJ1-5, with 10 nucleotides matching TRBD1. J lost 0 bases, V lost 6 bases, and 20 bases had no gene match. This CDR3 spans 21 amino acids. Germline lookup yields CDR1 MDHEN and CDR2 SYDVKM. The CDR3 sequence: CASSPPVTGGAVFYSNQPQHF. The DNA for the CDR3 is TGTGCCAGCAGCCCACCGGTGACAGGGGGCGCGGTTTTTTATAGCAATCAGCCCCAGCATTTT.

V gene TRBV27 combines with J gene TRBJ1-5; D call uncertain. The CDR3 covers 14 residues. The germline V gene has CDR1 MNHEY and CDR2 SMNVEV (reference sequence). Trimming took 3 bases from V and 1 from J, leaving 7 bases between them. The DNA for the CDR3 is TGTGCCAGCAGTTTCTCTCGGAGCAATCAGCCCCAGCATTTT. This gives the protein CASSFSRSNQPQHF.

Notes on this clone: A read error may produce the germline difference seen at one junction end. This CDR3 is also generated by other DNA sequences in the sample. This chain joins TRBV7-7 and TRBJ2-2; 10 bases match TRBD2. CDR1 is SSHAT, CDR2 FNYEAQ, per germline (reference sequence). The CDR3 has 16 amino acids. The DNA for the CDR3 is TGTGCTAGCAGCCCCCTAGCGGGAGTTAACACCGGGGAGCTGTTTTTT. Translated: CASSPLAGVNTGELFF. Looking up the rest from reference TRBV7-7 and TRBJ2-2 gives the full variable domain: GAGVSQSPRYKVTKRGQDVTLRCDPISSHATLYWYQQALGQGPEFLTYFNYEAQPDKSGLPSDRFSAERPEGSISTLTIQRTEQRDSAMYRCASSPLAGVNTGELFFGEGSRLTVL.

The CDR3 region is CASSYGAGGGYTF. The CDR3 bases are TGTGCCAGCAGTTACGGGGCGGGAGGAGGCTACACCTTC. The chain employs TRBV6-5 and TRBJ1-2; D may be TRBD1 (5 bases). The germline V gene encodes CDR1 MNHEY and CDR2 SVGAGI. This CDR3 has 13 amino acids. The V end lost 2 bases, the J end lost 8 bases, and 12 bases lay between the germline ends.

V is TRBV6-5 and J is TRBJ2-7; no reliable D call. V was pared by 10 bases and J by 3 bases, with 7 bases between. This CDR3 has 10 amino acids. Germline loops: CDR1 MNHEY, CDR2 SVGAGI. CDR3 region: CATKNYEQYF. The CDR3 region has the DNA TGTGCCACTAAGAACTACGAGCAGTACTTC.